What follows are 12 T cell receptor beta chains derived from one specimen sequenced in a study of a mutant IDH1 vaccine in newly diagnosed glioma. As for time point: baseline, week 1 (first vaccination visit). The treatment: pre-vaccination baseline after standard-of-care therapy. TCRdb's table, derived via immunoSEQ multiplex PCR, lists solely in-frame clones and lacks some. Of around 30,000 clones in the sample, more than 70% were seen once. The input for sequencing was peripheral blood mononuclear cells (PBMCs), taken from a glioma patient treated with radiotherapy, temozolomide or both. These TCRs come from a man aged 50-60 years with glioma. Some clones in this sample may be carry-over from other donors' samples.

The rearrangement joins TRBV10-3 to TRBJ2-5; D might be TRBD1 (8 bases). Germline assignment: CDR1 ENHRY and CDR2 SYGVKD. Trimming pared 6 bases from V and 4 bases from J, leaving 18 bases between. The CDR3 has 15 amino acids. The CDR3 DNA reads as TGTGCCATCAGCGCCCAGACAGGGGAGGGAGAGACCCAGTACTTC. Protein product: CAISAQTGEGETQYF.

In this sample, this clone turned up a few times. The rearrangement links TRBV18 to TRBJ1-1, with 7 bases matching TRBD1. Germline lookup yields CDR1 KGHSH and CDR2 LQKENI. The CDR3 spans 14 residues. The J segment lost 3 bases and the V segment lost 5 bases, leaving 6 bases of the junction unmatched. DNA of the CDR3: TGTGCCAGCTCATCCACAGGGGTCGACACTGAAGCTTTCTTT. It translates to CASSSTGVDTEAFF. Supplemented by reference TRBV18 and TRBJ1-1, the full variable domain reads NAGVMQNPRHLVRRRGQEARLRCSPMKGHSHVYWYRQLPEEGLKFMVYLQKENIIDESGMPKERFSAEFPKEGPSILRIQQVVRGDSAAYFCASSSTGVDTEAFFGQGTRLTVV.

The gene calls are TRBV28 and TRBJ2-7; D may correspond to TRBD1 or TRBD2 (6 bases each). This CDR3 contains 13 residues. Between the trimmed V and J ends, which lost 10 bases and 8 bases, there was a span of 21 bases. Per the germline V gene, CDR1 is MDHEN and CDR2 is SYDVKM. The DNA of the CDR3 is TGTGCCACCGAGGGGGGAGGACCCCTAAAGCAGTACTTC. This gives the protein CATEGGGPLKQYF.

This clone was detected a few times. The chain joins TRBV29-1 to TRBJ1-5, with 10 bases matching TRBD1. The CDR3 runs to 13 residues. The V segment lost 1 base and the J segment 7 bases; nucleotides outside the gene matches: 1. Germline V lookup: CDR1 SQVTM, CDR2 ANQGSEA. CDR3 in amino acids: CSVEGTGGQPQHF. CDR3 bases: TGCAGCGTTGAAGGGACAGGGGGACAGCCCCAGCATTTT.

This rearrangement joins TRBV18 to TRBJ1-2; D ambiguous. This CDR3 is built from 13 residues. Germline V CDR1 and CDR2: KGHSH, LQKENI. With 3 bases removed from V and 3 bases from J, the gap between germline ends came to 8 bases. The CDR3 sequence: CASSPGRDYGYTF. CDR3 DNA sequence: TGTGCCAGCTCACCCGGGAGGGACTATGGCTACACCTTC.

V usage is TRBV19 and J usage is TRBJ2-2, with D perhaps TRBD2 (6 bases). The CDR3 has 13 residues. CDR1 and CDR2 (germline): LNHDA, SQIVND (reference sequence). V was pared by 8 bases and J by 7 bases, with 14 bases between. The CDR3 DNA is TGTGCCAGTTCGGGGGACGGGGTCGGGGAGCTGTTTTTT. This translates into CASSGDGVGELFF.

This clone was seen only once. This sequence joins TRBV7-2 and TRBJ1-1, with 7 nucleotides matching TRBD1. V dropped 5 bases and J dropped 1; count of bases not matched to a gene: 10. Per germline, CDR1 SGHTA and CDR2 FQGNSA. The length of the CDR3 is 16 residues. CDR3 sequence reads: CASSNRQGGWNTEAFF. In nucleotides, the CDR3 is TGTGCCAGCAGCAACCGACAGGGAGGTTGGAACACTGAAGCTTTCTTT.

The chain joins TRBV7-9 to TRBJ1-6, with no clear D. The CDR3 is made up of 14 amino acids. Germline V lookup: CDR1 SEHNR, CDR2 FQNEAQ (reference sequence). Trimming removed 1 base at V and 6 bases at J, with 7 bases between. The CDR3 DNA sequence: TGTGCCAGCAGCTTAGAACAGCTTAATTCACCCCTCCACTTT. Translating gives CASSLEQLNSPLHF.

This sequence joins TRBV2 and TRBJ2-5; D uncertain. Trimming removed 4 bases from V and 5 bases from J, with 11 bases in between. This CDR3 has 13 amino acids. Germline V gene sequence: CDR1 SNHLY, CDR2 FYNNEI. In nucleotides, the CDR3 is TGTGCCAGCAGTGCCCGAACTCTGGAGACCCAGTACTTC. Amino acids: CASSARTLETQYF.

J is TRBJ2-3 and V is TRBV7-6, with unresolved D. Germline values: CDR1 SGHVS, CDR2 FNYEAQ. Trimming shortened V by 2 bases and J by 1 base, and 7 bases separated the two germline ends. The CDR3 loop spans 14 amino acids. CDR3 region: CASSLLTRTDTQYF. CDR3 sequence (DNA): TGTGCCAGCAGCTTATTGACCCGCACAGATACGCAGTATTTT.

As DNA, the CDR3 is TGCGCCAGCAGCTTGATGGGGCAAGAGACCCAGTACTTC. Its protein product is CASSLMGQETQYF. The chain joins TRBV5-1 to TRBJ2-5; D is unresolved. The CDR3 covers 13 residues. Germline V CDR1 and CDR2: SGHRS, YFSETQ. V lost 1 base to trimming and J lost 2 bases, with 6 bases between them.

The chain uses TRBV18 and TRBJ2-3, with 7 bases that match TRBD2. The J segment lost 3 bases and the V segment lost 8 bases, leaving 14 bases of the junction unmatched. Germline V lookup: CDR1 KGHSH, CDR2 LQKENI. The CDR3 is 16 residues long. DNA for the CDR3: TGTGCCAGCCTTCCTAGCGGAATAACGTGGACAGATACGCAGTATTTT. Translation: CASLPSGITWTDTQYF. Using reference TRBV18 and TRBJ2-3 for the parts outside the CDR3, the full variable domain is NAGVMQNPRHLVRRRGQEARLRCSPMKGHSHVYWYRQLPEEGLKFMVYLQKENIIDESGMPKERFSAEFPKEGPSILRIQQVVRGDSAAYFCASLPSGITWTDTQYFGPGTRLTVL.